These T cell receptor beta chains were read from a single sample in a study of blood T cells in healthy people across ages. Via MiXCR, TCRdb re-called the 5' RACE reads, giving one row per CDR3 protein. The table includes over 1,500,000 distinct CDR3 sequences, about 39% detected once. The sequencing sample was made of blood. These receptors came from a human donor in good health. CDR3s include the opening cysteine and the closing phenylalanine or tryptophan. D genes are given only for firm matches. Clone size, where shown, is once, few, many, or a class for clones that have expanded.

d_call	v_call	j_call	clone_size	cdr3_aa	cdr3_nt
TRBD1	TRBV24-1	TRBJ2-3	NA	CATSDRDRGKDTQYF	TGTGCCACCAGTGATCGAGACAGGGGAAAAGATACGCAGTATTTT
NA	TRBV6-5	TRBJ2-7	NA	CAGRPATADSPDEQYF	TGTGCCGGCAGGCCAGCAACGGCGGACAGCCCCGACGAGCAGTACTTC
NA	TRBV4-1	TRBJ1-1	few	CASSQAGVTEAFF	TGCGCCAGCAGCCAGGCCGGGGTGACTGAAGCTTTCTTT
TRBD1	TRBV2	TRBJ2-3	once	CASRQDTGGSADTQYF	TGTGCCAGCAGGCAAGACACAGGGGGCAGCGCAGATACGCAGTATTTT
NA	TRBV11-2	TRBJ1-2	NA	CASSPLRIRGDGYTF	TGTGCCAGCAGCCCTCTCAGGATCAGAGGAGATGGCTACACCTTC
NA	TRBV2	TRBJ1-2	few	CASSVRGRQEVPYGYTF	TGTGCCAGCAGTGTCCGAGGCAGACAGGAAGTACCCTATGGCTACACCTTC
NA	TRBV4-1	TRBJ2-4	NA	CASSQDQGGAINIQYF	TGCGCCAGCAGCCAAGATCAAGGCGGGGCGATAAACATTCAGTACTTC
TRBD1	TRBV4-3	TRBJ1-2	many	CASSQGAGGFKNYGYTF	TGCGCCAGCAGCCAAGGGGCAGGGGGCTTTAAGAACTATGGCTACACCTTC
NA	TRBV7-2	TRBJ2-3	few	CASSEGTVTDTQYF	TGTGCCAGCAGCGAGGGGACCGTAACGGATACGCAGTATTTT
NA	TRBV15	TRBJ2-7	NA	CATSRDLSSSYEQYF	TGTGCCACCAGCAGAGATCTGAGCAGCTCCTACGAGCAGTACTTC
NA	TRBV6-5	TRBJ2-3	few	CASSYSGGQADTQYF	TGTGCCAGCAGTTACTCTGGGGGGCAAGCAGATACGCAGTATTTT
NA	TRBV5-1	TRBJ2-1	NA	CASSLHTSSYNEQFF	TGCGCCAGCAGCCTACACACCAGCTCCTACAATGAGCAGTTCTTC
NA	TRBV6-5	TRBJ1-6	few	CASSPLWGSYNSPLHF	TGTGCCAGCAGTCCCTTGTGGGGCTCCTATAATTCACCCCTCCACTTT
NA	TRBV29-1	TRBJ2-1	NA	CSVRWGGPRNEQFF	TGCAGCGTTCGTTGGGGGGGGCCTCGAAATGAGCAGTTCTTC
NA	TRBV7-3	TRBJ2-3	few	CASSLTRADTRYF	TGTGCCAGCAGCTTGACTAGGGCAGATACGCGGTATTTT
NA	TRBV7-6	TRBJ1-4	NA	CASSVRLFNEKLFF	TGTGCCAGCAGCGTCAGATTGTTTAATGAAAAACTGTTTTTT
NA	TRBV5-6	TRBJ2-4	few	CASSLRGLVAKNIQYF	TGTGCCAGCAGCTTACGGGGGCTGGTAGCCAAAAACATTCAGTACTTC